This T cell receptor beta chain originates from a study of OX40 agonist ivuxolimab in advanced cancers. Overall study context: Prior checkpoint blockade (anti-PD-1, anti-PD-L1 or anti-CTLA-4) was permitted; under 50% had it. The study, taken as a whole, reports: Antigen specificity was not determined for the expanded peripheral T cells.

In regard to this clone: The antigen is unknown.

Per the germline V gene, CDR1 is MDHEN and CDR2 is SYDVKM. This CDR3 has 15 amino acids. V lost 2 bases, J lost 7 bases, and 8 bases stayed unmatched. Measured with immunoSEQ multiplex PCR; TCRdb has only the in-frame clones, and not every one. The sample carries tens of thousands of clones, roughly nine tenths recorded once. Any history of autoimmune disease or systemic immunosuppression disqualified patients. Source: CD4+ or CD8+ T cells sorted from blood, taken in a trial of the OX40 agonist ivuxolimab. The chain employs TRBV28 and TRBJ2-5; 9 bases fit TRBD1. This clonotype was obtained from an adult with an advanced solid tumor such as melanoma, head and neck, liver or kidney cancer. The DNA for the CDR3 is TGTGCCAGCAGTTTAGGGACAGGGCAAGAGTCGACCCAGTACTTC. As protein: CASSLGTGQESTQYF.